Listed here is a single T cell receptor beta chain. V was clipped by 2 bases and J by 3 bases, with 16 bases between them. The CDR3 has 16 amino acids. Germline CDR1 reads SGHRS; CDR2 reads YFSETQ. The data derive from a study of blood T cell repertoires in COVID-19. Profiled with immunoSEQ multiplex PCR; TCRdb holds only in-frame clones, not every one. Of under 130,000 clones in the sample, about 90% are singletons; the top ten hold under 8%. Material for sequencing was peripheral blood. The chain is built from TRBV5-1 and TRBJ2-3, with a possible D match to TRBD2 (6 bases). This receptor was obtained from a human donor in a cohort sampled during active COVID-19. The CDR3 here is CASSLLARVETDTQYF. CDR3 DNA sequence: TGCGCCAGCAGCTTACTAGCACGGGTAGAGACAGATACGCAGTATTTT. Filled out from reference TRBV5-1 and TRBJ2-3, the complete variable domain reads KAGVTQTPRYLIKTRGQQVTLSCSPISGHRSVSWYQQTPGQGLQFLFEYFSETQRNKGNFPGRFSGRQFSNSRSEMNVSTLELGDSALYLCASSLLARVETDTQYFGPGTRLTVL.